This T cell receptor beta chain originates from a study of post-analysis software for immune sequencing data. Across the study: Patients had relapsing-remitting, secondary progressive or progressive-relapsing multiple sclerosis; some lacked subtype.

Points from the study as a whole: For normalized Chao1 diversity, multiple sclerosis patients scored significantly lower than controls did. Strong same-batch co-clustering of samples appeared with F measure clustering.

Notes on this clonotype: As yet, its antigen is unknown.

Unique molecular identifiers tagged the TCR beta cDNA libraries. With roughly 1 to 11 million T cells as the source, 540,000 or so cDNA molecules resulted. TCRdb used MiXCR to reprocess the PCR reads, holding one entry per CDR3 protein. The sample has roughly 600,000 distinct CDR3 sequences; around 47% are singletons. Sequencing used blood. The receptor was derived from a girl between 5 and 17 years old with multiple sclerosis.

This chain's CDR3 is CASSSQRQGTYEQYF. The CDR3 nucleotides read TGTGCCAGCAGCTCACAGCGGCAGGGCACCTACGAGCAGTACTTC. The V and J genes are TRBV7-2 and TRBJ2-7, with D perhaps matching TRBD1 or TRBD2 (5 bases each). V dropped 4 bases and J dropped 2 bases, with 15 bases sitting between them. The CDR3 contains 15 residues. CDR1 and CDR2 from the germline V gene are SGHTA and FQGNSA.